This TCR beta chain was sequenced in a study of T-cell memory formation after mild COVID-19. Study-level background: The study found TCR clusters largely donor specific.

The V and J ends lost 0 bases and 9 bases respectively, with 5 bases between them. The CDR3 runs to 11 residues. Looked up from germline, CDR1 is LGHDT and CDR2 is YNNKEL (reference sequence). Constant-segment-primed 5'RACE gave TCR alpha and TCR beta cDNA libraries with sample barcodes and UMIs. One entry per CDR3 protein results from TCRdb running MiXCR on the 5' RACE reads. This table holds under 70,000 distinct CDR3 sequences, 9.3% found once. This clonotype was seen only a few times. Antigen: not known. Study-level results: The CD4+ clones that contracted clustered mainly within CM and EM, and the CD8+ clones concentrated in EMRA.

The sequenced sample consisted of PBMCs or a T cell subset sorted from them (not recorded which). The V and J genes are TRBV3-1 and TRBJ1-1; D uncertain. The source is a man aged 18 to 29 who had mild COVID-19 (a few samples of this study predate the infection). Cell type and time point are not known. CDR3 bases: TGTGCCAGCAGCCAAGACAGGAAAGCTTTCTTT. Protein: CASSQDRKAFF.